The present T cell receptor beta chain was sequenced within a study of blood T cell repertoires in COVID-19. Study-wide background: Sample material is recorded as cDNA or gDNA derived from T cells, B-cell-depleted T cells, or PBMCs.

The CDR3 sequence is 11 residues long. The V end lost 6 bases, the J end lost 5 bases, and 9 bases lay between the germline ends. Looked up from germline, CDR1 is SGHRS and CDR2 is YFSETQ. As handled by the study authors: Reference gene primer amplification gave estimated nucleated cell counts. Libraries were prepared by immunoSEQ multiplex PCR; TCRdb keeps only in-frame clonotypes and omits some of them. That table gives V, J and clone size, and the DNA gave D and trimming. The data show 27,000 or so clones, roughly four fifths seen once. The sequencing input was peripheral blood. The gene calls are TRBV5-1 and TRBJ2-7; D is perhaps TRBD2 (6 bases). The TCR originated in a man between 65 and 85 years old with acute or convalescent COVID-19. CDR3: CASKEGDEQYF. CDR3 nucleotide sequence: TGCGCCAGCAAGGAGGGCGACGAGCAGTACTTC.